This is a list of T cell receptor beta chains from one sample in a study of spatial heterogeneity in lung cancer. Via MiXCR, TCRdb re-called the 5' RACE reads, giving one row per CDR3 protein. The table lists roughly 18,000 distinct CDR3 sequences, about 19% of them singletons. The material sequenced was PBMCs, taken at surgery. Receptors originate from a male donor with early-stage non-small cell lung cancer. Both conserved end residues are part of each CDR3. Each record gives: J gene, D gene, V gene, clone size, CDR3 protein, CDR3 DNA. A D gene is named only where the DNA matches it firmly. Only part of the rows carry a size: once, few, many, or a class if the clone is expanded.

TRBJ1-1 | . | TRBV29-1 | many | CSVAGPQGEDTEAFF | TGCAGCGTTGCGGGACCCCAAGGGGAGGACACTGAAGCTTTCTTT
TRBJ2-2 | . | TRBV6-5 | few | CASRRDLNTGELFF | TGTGCCAGCAGAAGGGACCTGAACACCGGGGAGCTGTTTTTT
TRBJ2-7 | . | TRBV7-2 | . | CASSITSRGISISSSYEQYF | TGTGCCAGCAGCATTACTAGCCGGGGGATTTCTATTTCAAGCTCCTACGAGCAGTACTTC
TRBJ2-7 | . | TRBV7-6 | few | CASSLFGGQREQYF | TGTGCCAGCAGCTTATTTGGCGGACAGCGCGAGCAGTACTTC
TRBJ2-1 | TRBD2 | TRBV12-3/TRBV12-4 | medium-sized | CASSELSGVLNVEQFF | TGTGCCAGCAGTGAGCTTAGCGGGGTCCTAAATGTTGAGCAGTTCTTC
TRBJ2-1 | . | TRBV7-3 | . | CASSLWGGTRSRSYNEQFF | TGTGCCAGCAGCTTATGGGGGGGCACCCGAAGTAGGTCCTACAATGAGCAGTTCTTC
TRBJ1-1 | . | TRBV20-1 | medium-sized | CSAGDPVLNTEAFF | TGCAGTGCTGGGGACCCTGTTTTGAACACTGAAGCTTTCTTT
TRBJ2-3 | TRBD1 | TRBV11-2 | medium-sized | CASSSPLGTGVVAPSTDTQYF | TGTGCCAGCAGCTCACCCCTAGGGACAGGAGTAGTAGCTCCTAGCACAGATACGCAGTATTTT
TRBJ2-3 | TRBD2 | TRBV6-2/TRBV6-3 | . | CASSSGTSYFGTDTQYF | TGTGCCAGCAGTTCCGGGACTAGCTATTTCGGCACAGATACGCAGTATTTT
TRBJ2-3 | TRBD2 | TRBV12-3/TRBV12-4 | few | CASSFFIQSGVGTDTQYF | TGTGCCAGCAGTTTTTTCATCCAGAGCGGGGTTGGCACAGATACGCAGTATTTT
TRBJ2-5 | TRBD1 | TRBV6-5 | many | CASRWDRREETQYF | TGTGCCAGCAGGTGGGACAGGAGGGAAGAGACCCAGTACTTC
TRBJ2-3 | TRBD2 | TRBV7-8 | many | CASSLVGGAGGPPDTQYF | TGTGCCAGCAGCTTAGTAGGGGGAGCGGGGGGGCCACCAGATACGCAGTATTTT
TRBJ1-1 | . | TRBV29-1 | few | CSVEENVLNTEAFF | TGCAGCGTTGAAGAGAACGTACTGAACACTGAAGCTTTCTTT
TRBJ1-2 | TRBD1 | TRBV29-1 | . | CSVESTGYGYTF | TGCAGCGTTGAGTCGACAGGGTACGGCTACACCTTC
TRBJ2-1 | . | TRBV6-5 | few | CASSRTKNEQFF | TGTGCCAGCAGTCGTACTAAAAATGAGCAGTTCTTC
TRBJ1-4 | . | TRBV19 | . | CASSMDLRKLFF | TGTGCCAGTAGTATGGACCTAAGAAAACTGTTTTTT
TRBJ2-1 | TRBD2 | TRBV27 | . | CASSPLAGVQDEQFF | TGTGCCAGCAGTCCACTAGCGGGGGTGCAGGATGAGCAGTTCTTC
TRBJ1-5 | TRBD1 | TRBV2 | few | CASSEEGARDQPQHF | TGTGCCAGCAGTGAAGAGGGGGCGAGGGATCAGCCCCAGCATTTT
TRBJ2-5 | . | TRBV7-3 | medium-sized | CASSLNPGETQYF | TGTGCCAGCAGCTTAAATCCGGGGGAGACCCAGTACTTC
TRBJ2-2 | TRBD2 | TRBV7-8 | few | CASSQLGLAGTGELFF | TGTGCCAGCAGCCAACTTGGGCTAGCGGGGACCGGGGAGCTGTTTTTT
TRBJ2-7 | . | TRBV11-2 | many | CASTDDVNTYEQYF | TGTGCCAGCACCGATGACGTTAACACCTACGAGCAGTACTTC
TRBJ1-3 | . | TRBV6-5 | few | CASSLFGGSGNTIYF | TGTGCCAGCAGTTTATTTGGGGGGTCTGGAAACACCATATATTTT
TRBJ2-7 | . | TRBV4-2 | . | CASSQDAGHEQYF | TGTGCCAGCAGCCAAGATGCGGGGCACGAGCAGTACTTC
TRBJ2-3 | . | TRBV20-1 | . | CSARAQRGARGTDTQYF | TGCAGTGCTAGAGCCCAGCGAGGGGCTAGAGGCACAGATACGCAGTATTTT
TRBJ1-2 | . | TRBV7-9 | medium-sized | CASSLNEESYGYTF | TGTGCCAGCAGCTTAAACGAGGAGTCCTATGGCTACACCTTC
TRBJ2-1 | TRBD2 | TRBV7-9 | many | CASSLPIAGGLIKSSYNEQFF | TGTGCCAGCAGCTTACCTATAGCGGGGGGCCTCATTAAAAGCTCCTACAATGAGCAGTTCTTC
TRBJ2-1 | . | TRBV11-1 | medium-sized | CASSPQGSEQFF | TGTGCCAGCAGCCCCCAAGGGTCTGAGCAGTTCTTC
TRBJ2-7 | TRBD1 | TRBV14 | once | CASSQGQGNNEQYF | TGTGCCAGCAGCCAAGGACAGGGTAACAACGAGCAGTACTTC